A single sample gave rise to the 31 T cell receptor beta chains below, sequenced in a study of cytomegalovirus exposure and HLA in healthy donors. The PCR ran on 60 Vbeta and 13 Jbeta primers. Only in-frame clones appear in the TCRdb table, and some are missing; sequencing was by immunoSEQ multiplex PCR. The table records about 130,000 clones, less than 85% of them present only once. Sequences were obtained from PBMCs. Source of these receptors: a man younger than 35 in good health and CMV-seropositive.

The V gene is TRBV28, the J gene TRBJ1-4, with 7 bases that match TRBD1. V shed 8 bases, J shed 10 bases, and the junction held 10 bases outside the gene matches. Looked up from germline, CDR1 is MDHEN and CDR2 is SYDVKM. This CDR3 region has 13 residues. CDR3 in DNA: TGTGCCAGCCGACGGACAGGTGTTGGAAAACTGTTTTTT. Amino acid sequence: CASRRTGVGKLFF.

This CDR3 is CASSMEGVSREKLFF. The CDR3 region has the DNA TGCGCCAGCAGCATGGAGGGGGTATCTCGCGAAAAACTGTTTTTT. This rearrangement joins TRBV5-1 to TRBJ1-4; D perhaps matches TRBD1 (6 bases). The germline V gene has CDR1 SGHRS and CDR2 YFSETQ. The V end lost 4 bases, the J end lost 8 bases, and 18 bases lay between the germline ends. This CDR3 has 15 amino acids.

CDR3 sequence reads: CASSEAPRGSNQPQHF. The CDR3 nucleotides are TGTGCCAGCAGTGAAGCGCCCAGGGGTAGCAATCAGCCCCAGCATTTT. The chain uses TRBV6-1 and TRBJ1-5, with D perhaps matching TRBD1 (6 bases). Germline assignment: CDR1 MNHNS and CDR2 SASEGT. The CDR3 runs 16 residues. The V gene lost 0 bases and the J gene lost 0 bases, with 9 bases spanning the gap.

The chain employs TRBV5-4 and TRBJ1-2, with D tentatively TRBD1 (5 bases). The length of the CDR3 is 17 residues. Germline CDR1 is SGHNT and CDR2 is YYREEE (reference sequence). Trimming took 0 bases from V and 4 from J, leaving 19 bases between them. The CDR3 is CASSLAGISRPGYGYTF. The CDR3 DNA follows: TGTGCCAGCAGCTTGGCAGGGATAAGCCGCCCTGGCTATGGCTACACCTTC.

This rearrangement joins TRBV15 to TRBJ2-7, with 8 bases fitting TRBD2. Germline CDR1 is LNHNV and CDR2 is YYDKDF (reference sequence). The CDR3 sequence is 14 residues long. Trimming cost V 5 bases and J 7 bases; bases outside gene matches: 10. The DNA of the CDR3 is TGTGCCACCAGCTGGGGGCGGGAGGCAGGAGAGCAGTACTTC. This sequence encodes CATSWGREAGEQYF.

The chain combines TRBV28 with TRBJ2-7; D not resolved. The CDR3 length is 12 residues. The V gene lost 6 bases and the J gene lost 7 bases, with 13 bases spanning the gap. Germline values: CDR1 MDHEN, CDR2 SYDVKM. The CDR3 reads CASRSPTEEQYF. CDR3 DNA sequence: TGTGCCAGCAGATCACCCACAGAAGAGCAGTACTTC.

This clone appeared a few times. CDR3 sequence (DNA): TGCGCCAGCTGGACAACGGGGGGGAAAAGCGGGTTCACTGAAGCTTTCTTT. Amino acid sequence: CASWTTGGKSGFTEAFF. The chain has TRBV10-1 and TRBJ1-1; tentative D call: TRBD1 (5 bases). The V end was cut by 8 bases, the J end by 4 bases, with 26 bases between. Germline CDR1 reads WNHNN; CDR2 reads SYGVQD (reference sequence). There are 17 residues in the CDR3.

J is TRBJ1-1 and V is TRBV6-5; 8 nucleotides line up with TRBD1. Germline values: CDR1 MNHEY, CDR2 SVGAGI. CDR3 length: 15 amino acids. With 5 bases clipped from V and 5 bases from J, the junction kept 10 bases outside the gene matches. The CDR3 sequence: CASSRSTGAATEAFF. The CDR3 nucleotides read TGTGCCAGCAGTAGATCGACAGGGGCGGCAACTGAAGCTTTCTTT.

The gene calls are TRBV10-1 and TRBJ1-1; D unclear. Germline V gene sequence: CDR1 WNHNN, CDR2 SYGVQD (reference sequence). V shed 0 bases and J shed 2 bases, with 13 bases lying between them. This CDR3 region has 16 residues. The CDR3 sequence: CASSESQQALNTEAFF. The CDR3 DNA reads TGCGCCAGCAGTGAGTCCCAGCAGGCTCTTAACACTGAAGCTTTCTTT.

This clone was counted a few times. This sequence joins TRBV29-1 and TRBJ1-1, with a possible D match to TRBD1 (6 bases). Germline CDR1 SQVTM, CDR2 ANQGSEA. Trimming removed 4 bases at V and 5 bases at J, with 17 bases between. This CDR3 has 14 residues. CDR3 DNA sequence: TGCAGCGTTGGGCGACAGGCCGAGGGAACTGAAGCTTTCTTT. It encodes CSVGRQAEGTEAFF.

The chain has TRBV6-5 and TRBJ1-1, with a possible D match to TRBD1 (5 bases). V lost 4 bases and J lost 5, with 11 bases in between. This CDR3 spans 13 amino acids. Germline V CDR1 and CDR2: MNHEY, SVGAGI. The CDR3 here is CASSFQGTTEAFF. Here the CDR3 DNA reads TGTGCCAGCAGTTTCCAGGGAACAACTGAAGCTTTCTTT.

This chain links TRBV6-6 with TRBJ2-5, with TRBD1 as a possible D gene (5 bases). The V end lost 2 bases, the J end lost 0 bases, and 10 bases lay between the germline ends. This CDR3 is 15 amino acids long. Germline loops: CDR1 MNHNY, CDR2 SVGAGI (reference sequence). CDR3 protein: CASSYRGANQETQYF. The CDR3 nucleotides are TGTGCCAGCAGTTACCGTGGGGCCAACCAAGAGACCCAGTACTTC.

The rearrangement links TRBV5-1 to TRBJ2-7, with 7 nucleotides matching TRBD2. V lost 4 bases and J lost 6; bases outside the gene matches: 10. CDR1 and CDR2 (germline): SGHRS, YFSETQ. The length of the CDR3 is 14 residues. The chain's CDR3 is CASSPGLAATEQYF. CDR3 sequence (DNA): TGCGCCAGCAGCCCCGGGCTAGCGGCTACCGAGCAGTACTTC.

This clone was seen a handful of times. The V and J genes are TRBV14 and TRBJ2-1, with D hard to call. Trimming stripped 0 bases from V and 7 bases from J, with 7 bases between. Germline lookup yields CDR1 SGHDN and CDR2 FVKESK. CDR3 size: 13 residues. The CDR3 DNA reads as TGTGCCAGCAGCCAAGATCGACTGAATGAGCAGTTCTTC. This codes for CASSQDRLNEQFF.

The chain is built from TRBV25-1 and TRBJ1-2; D possibly corresponds to TRBD1 (5 bases). Germline loops: CDR1 MGHDK, CDR2 SYGVNS. CDR3 size: 16 residues. The V end lost 3 bases, the J end lost 4 bases, and 18 bases lay between the germline ends. The DNA of the CDR3 is TGTGCCAGCAGTGAGACCGGGGGGGTACGGGTCTATGGCTACACCTTC. This codes for CASSETGGVRVYGYTF.

The chain joins TRBV4-2 to TRBJ2-1; 10 positions agree with TRBD2. The V segment lost 6 bases and the J segment 9 bases; nucleotides outside the gene matches: 8. The CDR3 length is 14 residues. CDR1 is LGHNA and CDR2 is YNFKEQ in the germline V gene. CDR3 in DNA: TGTGCCAGCAGGGCCGAGCGGGAGGGCTTTGAGCAGTTCTTC. Translation gives CASRAEREGFEQFF.

The rearrangement joins TRBV19 to TRBJ1-1, with D possibly TRBD1 on 6 matching bases. V dropped 1 base and J dropped 0 bases, with 12 bases sitting between them. CDR3 length: 16 amino acids. Germline V gene data show CDR1 as LNHDA and CDR2 as SQIVND (reference sequence). DNA for the CDR3: TGTGCCAGTAGTATAGCGGGGGGCAGGTTGAACACTGAAGCTTTCTTT. Its translation is CASSIAGGRLNTEAFF.

The sample holds a few counts of this clone. The rearrangement joins TRBV6-5 to TRBJ2-7; tentative D call: TRBD2 (5 bases). Germline CDR1 and CDR2: MNHEY and SVGAGI. The CDR3 has 14 residues. Deletions cut 5 bases from V and 9 bases from J, with 20 bases between. The CDR3 loop reads CASSRGSQTPRQYF. In nucleotides, the CDR3 is TGTGCCAGCAGTCGTGGGAGCCAAACCCCACGGCAGTACTTC.

This chain uses TRBV19 with TRBJ1-4, with 8 bases fitting TRBD1. The length of the CDR3 is 14 residues. Trimming removed 7 bases from V and 2 bases from J; junction bases left unmatched: 3. The germline V gene has CDR1 LNHDA and CDR2 SQIVND (reference sequence). The CDR3, as DNA: TGTGCCAGTAAACGGGACAGGACTAATGAAAAACTGTTTTTT. Residues: CASKRDRTNEKLFF.

Only a few counts were recorded for this clone. The chain uses TRBV7-9 and TRBJ1-1; 9 bases match TRBD1. The CDR3 length is 14 residues. Germline V gives CDR1 SEHNR, CDR2 FQNEAQ (reference sequence). V lost 6 bases, J lost 2 bases, and 4 bases stayed unmatched. In DNA, the CDR3 is TGTGCCAGCAGGTTGACAGGGGGAAACACTGAAGCTTTCTTT. Protein: CASRLTGGNTEAFF.

The CDR3 DNA reads TGTGCCAGCAGCTTAGAACTAGCGGGAATTGAGACCCAGTACTTC. This sequence encodes CASSLELAGIETQYF. V gene TRBV11-3 combines with J gene TRBJ2-5; 10 bases are a match to TRBD2. The J segment lost 5 bases and the V segment lost 0 bases, leaving 3 bases of the junction unmatched. This CDR3 is 15 amino acids long. Germline CDR1 reads SGHNT; CDR2 reads YENEEA.

The chain joins TRBV19 to TRBJ2-3, with 10 bases identical to TRBD1. Trimming removed 3 bases from V and 5 bases from J; junction bases left unmatched: 5. The germline V gene has CDR1 LNHDA and CDR2 SQIVND (reference sequence). The CDR3 loop spans 15 amino acids. The chain's CDR3 is CASSMGQGFGDTQYF. The CDR3 nucleotides read TGTGCCAGTAGTATGGGACAGGGGTTCGGAGATACGCAGTATTTT. Full variable domain (outside the CDR3, taken from reference TRBV19 and TRBJ2-3): DGGITQSPKYLFRKEGQNVTLSCEQNLNHDAMYWYRQDPGQGLRLIYYSQIVNDFQKGDIAEGYSVSREKKESFPLTVTSAQKNPTAFYLCASSMGQGFGDTQYFGPGTRLTVL.

V is TRBV2 and J is TRBJ2-5; TRBD1 aligns across 9 bases. The last part of the DNA fits TRBJ2-7 better; the J call may be wrong. The CDR3 spans 15 residues. CDR1 is SNHLY, CDR2 FYNNEI, per germline. In nucleotides, the CDR3 is TGTGCCAGCACCCCGGGGGACAGGGCATCCTACGAGCAGTACTTC. It encodes CASTPGDRASYEQYF.

The CDR3 protein is CASSFYGNEQYF. The DNA of the CDR3 is TGTGCCAGCAGCTTTTACGGGAACGAGCAGTACTTC. The V call is TRBV5-5, the J call TRBJ2-7, with D maybe TRBD2 (5 bases). Germline V lookup: CDR1 SGHKS, CDR2 YYEKEE (reference sequence). Deletions cut 2 bases from V and 5 bases from J, with 8 bases between. The CDR3 extends over 12 amino acids.

The sample holds a few counts of this clone. Other nucleotide sequences in the sample specify the same CDR3. The chain combines TRBV19 with TRBJ1-2; the match to TRBD1 covers 9 bases. This CDR3 is built from 14 residues. The germline V gene encodes CDR1 LNHDA and CDR2 SQIVND (reference sequence). Trimming removed 3 bases from V and 1 base from J; junction bases left unmatched: 0. Here the CDR3 DNA reads TGTGCCAGTAGTATGGGACAGGGTAACTATGGCTACACCTTC. Translating gives CASSMGQGNYGYTF.

This clone has just a few counts. The V call is TRBV19, the J call TRBJ1-5; D is perhaps TRBD1 (6 bases). The germline V and J ends were trimmed by 11 bases and 4 bases, with 15 bases remaining between them. CDR3 length: 13 amino acids. Germline V CDR1 and CDR2: LNHDA, SQIVND (reference sequence). CDR3 nucleotide sequence: TGTGCCGGCCACAGGGTCGGGAATCAGCCCCAGCATTTT. Translating gives CAGHRVGNQPQHF.

The V call is TRBV29-1, the J call TRBJ2-3; 7 positions agree with TRBD2. This CDR3 has 15 residues. In germline, CDR1 is SQVTM, CDR2 ANQGSEA. The V segment lost 8 bases and the J segment 1 base; nucleotides outside the gene matches: 12. The CDR3 DNA is TGCAGCCCAGCTGGAAGGGCGGGGGGCACAGATACGCAGTATTTT. This sequence encodes CSPAGRAGGTDTQYF.

V and J are TRBV5-1 and TRBJ1-1; no clear D gene. The CDR3 is made up of 13 amino acids. CDR1 and CDR2 from the germline V gene are SGHRS and YFSETQ. V gave up 0 bases and J gave up 5 bases, with 8 bases separating them. The DNA of the CDR3 is TGCGCCAGCAGCTTGGACTACGTTACTGAAGCTTTCTTT. Its protein is CASSLDYVTEAFF.

Written as DNA, the CDR3 is TGTGCCACCAGCAGCGTGCTGGGGGGTTACGGAAACACCATATATTTT. As protein: CATSSVLGGYGNTIYF. The chain uses TRBV15 and TRBJ1-3; a possible D gene is TRBD1 (5 bases). This CDR3 is built from 16 residues. CDR1 and CDR2 from the germline V gene are LNHNV and YYDKDF (reference sequence). The V end was cut by 3 bases, the J end by 4 bases, with 16 bases between.

The rearrangement links TRBV11-2 to TRBJ2-4, with no clear D. The CDR3 totals 15 residues. Germline values: CDR1 SGHAT, CDR2 FQNNGV. V was pared by 1 base and J by 6 bases, with 13 bases between. CDR3 sequence: CASSLVSGGGNIQYF. CDR3 DNA sequence: TGTGCCAGCAGCTTAGTTTCCGGCGGTGGAAACATTCAGTACTTC.

This clone was seen a few times. The rearrangement links TRBV29-1 to TRBJ2-2; the match to TRBD2 covers 8 bases. Germline CDR1 and CDR2: SQVTM and ANQGSEA. J lost 5 bases, V lost 7 bases, and 9 bases had no gene match. CDR3 length: 14 amino acids. CDR3 DNA sequence: TGCAGCGCGGGCCGGACGGGGGGGACCGGGGAGCTGTTTTTT. This codes for CSAGRTGGTGELFF.